Listed below are T cell receptor beta chains from one sample, sequenced in a study of blood T cell repertoires in COVID-19. Data came from immunoSEQ multiplex PCR; TCRdb stores just in-frame clones and leaves some out. The data contain around 200,000 clones, about 85% of them singletons. The specimen was peripheral blood. The receptors here all came from a woman aged 70 to 79 with COVID-19, enrolled during active disease. The conserved cysteine and the conserved F or W are not part of the CDR3 here. The order of the fields is J gene, V gene, CDR3 protein.

J: TRBJ2-3
V: TRBV20-1
CDR3: SEAGEDTQY

J: TRBJ1-4
V: TRBV9
CDR3: ASSAPGRFGEKLF

J: TRBJ1-2
V: TRBV6-5
CDR3: ASNDRGYGYT

J: TRBJ1-4
V: TRBV30
CDR3: AWSEDSWKLF

J: TRBJ2-7
V: TRBV30
CDR3: AWSVRGLSYEQY

J: TRBJ1-2
V: TRBV11-2
CDR3: ASGGRTNYGYT

J: TRBJ2-1
V: TRBV2
CDR3: ASSVGSPQF

J: TRBJ2-2
V: TRBV5-1
CDR3: ASSFEGWAGELF

J: TRBJ2-4
V: TRBV14
CDR3: ASSQQAGSNIQY

J: TRBJ2-7
V: TRBV10-3
CDR3: AISDSAAYASSYEQY

J: TRBJ2-2
V: TRBV5-1
CDR3: ASSLTSDTGELF

J: TRBJ1-1
V: TRBV5-1
CDR3: ASSLRGDEGAF

J: TRBJ1-4
V: TRBV7-2
CDR3: ASSPTVTNEKLF

J: TRBJ2-3
V: TRBV19
CDR3: ASSITRPTDTQY

J: TRBJ2-1
V: TRBV11-3
CDR3: ASSARGGAGSYNEQF

J: TRBJ1-6
V: TRBV27
CDR3: ASSFVNSPLH

J: TRBJ2-1
V: TRBV7-9
CDR3: ASIRGGSGNSYNEQF

J: TRBJ1-4
V: TRBV5-8
CDR3: ASSFLRNEKLF

J: TRBJ2-7
V: TRBV7-2
CDR3: ASSPGLARVLHEQY

J: TRBJ1-2
V: TRBV6-6
CDR3: ASSYSAGHGYT

J: TRBJ2-7
V: TRBV19
CDR3: ASSIEARYEQY

J: TRBJ1-5
V: TRBV28
CDR3: ASITVTMLDSNQPQH

J: TRBJ1-4
V: TRBV9
CDR3: ASSVQATNEKLF

J: TRBJ2-5
V: TRBV11-2
CDR3: ASSSTVGRDSEETQY